Below are 30 T cell receptor beta chains sequenced from a single sample in a study of blood T cell repertoires in COVID-19. The assay was immunoSEQ multiplex PCR, and TCRdb's table has in-frame clones only and misses some. The sample holds over 200,000 clones, 85% to 90% seen once. Sequencing was done on a sample of PBMCs or T cells enriched from blood (not recorded which). The receptors stem from a man younger than 35 who had recovered from COVID-19.

Points on this clone: This sequence is one base from a far larger clone and is likely a read error. This chain uses TRBV5-1 with TRBJ1-6; TRBD1 is a possible D gene (5 bases). The CDR3 has 17 residues. Germline-derived CDR1 and CDR2 are SGHRS and YFSETQ. CDR3 protein: CPTSTHDRGGVNSPLHF. CDR3 coding DNA: TGCCCCACCAGCACCCACGACCGGGGGGGAGTAAATTCACCCCTCCACTTT.

The rearrangement joins TRBV10-2 to TRBJ1-3; possible D gene TRBD1, 6 bases. This CDR3 spans 14 amino acids. Trimming shortened V by 2 bases and J by 2 bases, and 7 bases separated the two germline ends. The V gene's germline CDR1 is WSHSY and CDR2 SAAADI. The CDR3 loop reads CASSEHRAGNTIYF. Here the CDR3 DNA reads TGCGCCAGCAGTGAGCACAGGGCTGGAAACACCATATATTTT.

J is TRBJ1-2 and V is TRBV4-1; the match to TRBD1 covers 10 bases. The CDR3 is 14 residues long. Germline V gene data show CDR1 as MGHRA and CDR2 as YSYEKL. Losses at the gene ends were 3 bases for V and 7 bases for J; bases not matched to a gene: 5. In nucleotides, the CDR3 is TGCGCCAGCAGCCAGGGACAGGGGTTGAGTGGCTACACCTTC. This sequence encodes CASSQGQGLSGYTF.

The rearrangement joins TRBV5-1 to TRBJ1-1; D not certain. V was clipped by 4 bases and J by 1 base, with 11 bases between them. Germline lookup yields CDR1 SGHRS and CDR2 YFSETQ. There are 14 residues in the CDR3. The CDR3 loop is CASSIPRANTEAFF. In DNA form, the CDR3 reads TGCGCCAGCAGCATACCCCGAGCGAACACTGAAGCTTTCTTT.

This clone was counted ten times or more. The chain links TRBV6-2 or TRBV6-3 to TRBJ1-2; 11 bases align to TRBD1. CDR1 and CDR2 (germline): MNHEY, SVGEGT. The CDR3 covers 14 residues. Unmatched junction bases numbered 8, after V lost 6 bases and J lost 8 bases. The CDR3 spells CASSPGQGARGYTF. DNA for the CDR3: TGTGCCAGCAGCCCCGGACAGGGGGCGCGGGGCTACACCTTC.

In DNA, the CDR3 is TGTGCCATCAGTGGTGTCGGGACAAGGTCTGGAAACACCATATATTTT. Translation gives CAISGVGTRSGNTIYF. This chain joins TRBV10-3 and TRBJ1-3; tentatively, D is TRBD1 (6 bases). The germline V gene encodes CDR1 ENHRY and CDR2 SYGVKD. Trimming cost V 4 bases and J 1 base, with 14 bases left between them. The CDR3 covers 16 residues.

The rearrangement joins TRBV5-4 to TRBJ2-5, with 12 nucleotides matching TRBD1. V gave up 3 bases and J gave up 4 bases; unmatched junction bases: 7. Germline V gene data show CDR1 as SGHNT and CDR2 as YYREEE (reference sequence). This CDR3 spans 16 amino acids. CDR3 nucleotides: TGTGCCAGCAGCTCCTCGGGACAGGGGGCGAGAGAGACCCAGTACTTC. Its protein is CASSSSGQGARETQYF. The entire variable domain, with the rest obtained from reference TRBV5-4 and TRBJ2-5, is as follows: ETGVTQSPTHLIKTRGQQVTLRCSSQSGHNTVSWYQQALGQGPQFIFQYYREEENGRGNFPPRFSGLQFPNYSSELNVNALELDDSALYLCASSSSGQGARETQYFGPGTRLLVL.

V and J are TRBV27 and TRBJ2-6; 8 bases line up with TRBD1. CDR3 length: 15 amino acids. Looked up from germline, CDR1 is MNHEY and CDR2 is SMNVEV (reference sequence). V was clipped by 4 bases and J by 4 bases; unmatched bases: 3. CDR3 in amino acids: CASSSGTGGANVLTF. In nucleotides, the CDR3 is TGTGCCAGCAGTTCAGGGACAGGAGGGGCCAACGTCCTGACTTTC.

This chain connects TRBV28 to TRBJ1-1; D is unclear. The CDR3 is 16 residues long. The V end was cut by 5 bases, the J end by 4 bases, with 20 bases between. Germline CDR1 reads MDHEN; CDR2 reads SYDVKM. The DNA of the CDR3 is TGTGCCAGCAGTCCCCGAGCGGCCGCCCGCGGCACTGAAGCTTTCTTT. This encodes CASSPRAAARGTEAFF.

The V call is TRBV7-9, the J call TRBJ1-1, with D hard to call. From germline, CDR1 is SEHNR and CDR2 FQNEAQ (reference sequence). V shed 4 bases and J shed 8 bases, with 14 bases lying between them. The CDR3 runs 13 residues. CDR3 in amino acids: CASSSQKQKEAFF. The CDR3, as DNA: TGTGCCAGCAGCTCACAGAAACAGAAAGAAGCTTTCTTT.

The rearrangement joins TRBV15 to TRBJ2-7; tentative D call: TRBD2 (5 bases). The CDR3 length is 16 residues. V lost 0 bases and J 1 base, leaving 13 bases between the germline ends. CDR1 and CDR2 from the germline V gene are LNHNV and YYDKDF (reference sequence). The CDR3 region is CATSRDKREGSYEQYF. CDR3 DNA sequence: TGTGCCACCAGCAGAGATAAACGGGAAGGTTCCTACGAGCAGTACTTC.

This chain connects TRBV24-1 to TRBJ1-1; D possibly corresponds to TRBD1 (6 bases). Germline V gene data show CDR1 as KGHDR and CDR2 as SFDVKD. This CDR3 region has 16 residues. Trimming left V 2 bases short and J 1 base short, with 13 bases between. CDR3 protein: CATSDSRTGTNTEAFF. CDR3 bases: TGTGCCACCAGTGATTCCCGCACAGGGACGAACACTGAAGCTTTCTTT.

This clone was observed once. This chain joins TRBV28 and TRBJ1-2, with unresolved D. Trimming removed 4 bases at V and 0 bases at J, with 3 bases between. This CDR3 spans 12 amino acids. CDR1 is MDHEN, CDR2 SYDVKM, per germline. CDR3 region: CASSSSNYGYTF. In DNA, the CDR3 is TGTGCCAGCAGTTCATCTAACTATGGCTACACCTTC.

This chain connects TRBV2 to TRBJ1-2; 9 nucleotides align to TRBD1. The CDR3 has 14 amino acids. Germline V lookup: CDR1 SNHLY, CDR2 FYNNEI. V lost 6 bases, J lost 3 bases, and 5 bases stayed unmatched. For the CDR3, the DNA is TGTGCCAGCAGAGCGGGACAGGGCTACTATGGCTACACCTTC. Amino acid sequence: CASRAGQGYYGYTF.

V gene TRBV5-1 combines with J gene TRBJ1-3; 7 bases are a match to TRBD1. Trimming cost V 4 bases and J 3 bases; bases outside gene matches: 1. Per germline, CDR1 SGHRS and CDR2 YFSETQ. This CDR3 comprises 13 residues. The CDR3, as DNA: TGCGCCAGCAGCGGGACAGATGGAAACACCATATATTTT. It codes for CASSGTDGNTIYF.

This chain links TRBV5-5 with TRBJ1-5; D might be TRBD1 (5 bases). CDR3 size: 15 residues. Germline CDR1 reads SGHKS; CDR2 reads YYEKEE (reference sequence). V dropped 4 bases and J dropped 0 bases, with 11 bases sitting between them. CDR3 sequence reads: CASSLGHYSNQPQHF. The CDR3, as DNA: TGTGCCAGCAGCCTTGGACACTATAGCAATCAGCCCCAGCATTTT.

V is TRBV3-1 (or the pseudogene TRBV3-2) and J is TRBJ2-4, with D perhaps TRBD1 (6 bases). The CDR3 extends over 13 amino acids. V lost 2 bases to trimming and J lost 10 bases, with 12 bases between them. Germline CDR1 LGHDT, CDR2 YNNKEL (reference sequence). CDR3: CASSQHTGSIQYF. The CDR3 DNA reads as TGTGCCAGCAGCCAACATACAGGGAGTATTCAGTACTTC.

The genes are TRBV19 and TRBJ2-1; 7 nucleotides align to TRBD1. CDR3 length equals 15 residues. Germline V gives CDR1 LNHDA, CDR2 SQIVND (reference sequence). V was pared by 5 bases and J by 8 bases, with 12 bases of the junction left unmatched. CDR3 protein: CASSSPGQRYDEQFF. The CDR3 coding sequence is TGTGCCAGTAGTTCACCGGGACAGCGATACGATGAGCAGTTCTTC.

This clone was seen once. The V gene is TRBV7-2, the J gene TRBJ1-5, with TRBD1 matching over 8 bases. J was trimmed by 4 bases and V by 5 bases; bases with no gene match: 13. CDR3 length equals 17 residues. Germline loops: CDR1 SGHTA, CDR2 FQGNSA. Here the CDR3 DNA reads TGTGCCAGCAGCCAAAATTTTCCAGGGACAGGTAATCAGCCCCAGCATTTT. This gives the protein CASSQNFPGTGNQPQHF. Combining the CDR3 with reference TRBV7-2 and TRBJ1-5 gives the whole variable domain GAGVSQSPSNKVTEKGKDVELRCDPISGHTALYWYRQSLGQGLEFLIYFQGNSAPDKSGLPSDRFSAERTGGSVSTLTIQRTQQEDSAVYLCASSQNFPGTGNQPQHFGDGTRLSIL.

The chain employs TRBV10-3 and TRBJ2-2, with a weak D call TRBD2 (6 bases). Looked up from germline, CDR1 is ENHRY and CDR2 is SYGVKD. V was clipped by 6 bases and J by 9 bases, with 17 bases between them. The CDR3 has 14 amino acids. The CDR3 region is CAISGSGVSRELFF. The CDR3 DNA reads TGTGCCATCAGCGGGTCGGGGGTATCCAGGGAGCTGTTTTTT.

The chain uses TRBV27 and TRBJ2-1; tentatively, D is TRBD2 (6 bases). The CDR3 runs to 15 residues. V lost 0 bases and J 3 bases, leaving 9 bases between the germline ends. In germline, CDR1 is MNHEY, CDR2 SMNVEV (reference sequence). The CDR3 region has the DNA TGTGCCAGCAGTTTATCCAACGGGGGCTACAATGAGCAGTTCTTC. Amino acids: CASSLSNGGYNEQFF.

Only one count was recorded for this clone. The V gene is TRBV11-3, the J gene TRBJ1-1; no definite D call. Germline CDR1 is SGHNT and CDR2 is YENEEA. The CDR3 is 11 amino acids. V dropped 0 bases and J dropped 9 bases, with 5 bases sitting between them. DNA of the CDR3: TGTGCCAGCAGCTTAGATCTAAAAGCTTTCTTT. It yields the protein CASSLDLKAFF.

The rearrangement uses TRBV13 and TRBJ2-1; 9 bases align to TRBD2. J lost 9 bases, V lost 4 bases, and 13 bases had no gene match. CDR3 length: 16 amino acids. Germline V gene sequence: CDR1 PRHDT, CDR2 FYEKMQ (reference sequence). The CDR3 DNA is TGTGCCAGCAGCTCGAGAGGGGCGGGGGGGCCCGGTGAGCAGTTCTTC. It encodes CASSSRGAGGPGEQFF.

J is TRBJ1-2 and V is TRBV11-2; weak D call: TRBD1 (6 bases). CDR1 is SGHAT and CDR2 is FQNNGV in the germline V gene. Trimming took 5 bases from V and 8 from J, leaving 18 bases between them. The CDR3 covers 14 residues. For the CDR3, the DNA is TGTGCCAGCAGCCCGGCAGGGGTTCGTGGGGGCTACACCTTC. Amino acids: CASSPAGVRGGYTF.

The count of this clone is one. The chain couples TRBV7-8 to TRBJ2-3, with a tentative D call TRBD2 (5 bases). Germline V gene sequence: CDR1 SGHVS, CDR2 FQNEAQ. The ends were cut back, 5 bases at V and 7 bases at J, with 13 bases in the middle. This CDR3 contains 13 residues. The CDR3 nucleotides are TGTGCCAGCAGCATAAATAGCGTAAATACGCAGTATTTT. This encodes CASSINSVNTQYF.

The V gene is TRBV10-2, the J gene TRBJ2-1, with 11 positions matching TRBD1. The CDR3 runs 15 residues. Germline V gene data show CDR1 as WSHSY and CDR2 as SAAADI. V gave up 6 bases and J gave up 8 bases; unmatched junction bases: 9. For the CDR3, the DNA is TGCGCCAGCAGGAGGTGGACAGGGGGCAAGGATGAGCAGTTCTTC. This encodes CASRRWTGGKDEQFF.

The V and J genes are TRBV15 and TRBJ2-1, with 10 positions matching TRBD2. The V segment lost 3 bases and the J segment 7 bases; nucleotides outside the gene matches: 15. There are 18 residues in the CDR3. From germline, CDR1 is LNHNV and CDR2 YYDKDF (reference sequence). The CDR3 sequence: CATSSPSLLAGVINEQFF. CDR3 bases: TGTGCCACCAGCAGCCCCTCACTCCTAGCGGGAGTGATAAATGAGCAGTTCTTC.

The chain is built from TRBV5-6 and TRBJ2-3; the D is unclear. The ends were cut back, 0 bases at V and 2 bases at J, with 7 bases in the middle. The CDR3 has 14 amino acids. From germline, CDR1 is SGHDT and CDR2 YYEEEE. CDR3 in amino acids: CASSLGHYTDTQYF. CDR3 coding DNA: TGTGCCAGCAGCTTGGGCCACTACACAGATACGCAGTATTTT.

The chain uses TRBV5-4 and TRBJ2-1; a weak D match, TRBD2 (6 bases). Germline-derived CDR1 and CDR2 are SGHNT and YYREEE (reference sequence). Between the trimmed V and J ends, which lost 3 bases and 5 bases, there was a span of 15 bases. This CDR3 spans 15 amino acids. Here the CDR3 reads CASSWGRRGDNEQFF. The CDR3 DNA reads TGTGCCAGCAGCTGGGGACGGCGGGGCGACAATGAGCAGTTCTTC.

This clone was recorded at least ten times. The V gene is TRBV27, the J gene TRBJ2-3; the match to TRBD2 covers 9 bases. Trimming took 6 bases from V and 4 from J; bases not matched to a gene: 14. CDR1 is MNHEY, CDR2 SMNVEV, per germline (reference sequence). The CDR3 has 17 residues. The CDR3 bases are TGTGCCAGCAGGCGAACCGATTTCGGACTAGCGTCAGATACGCAGTATTTT. Protein sequence: CASRRTDFGLASDTQYF.